The text below deals with one TCR beta chain. Its antigen remains undetermined. Base qualities are not recorded, but no much larger clone differs from it by a single base. Including the terminal cysteine and phenylalanine, the CDR3 comprises 13 residues. The DNA shown is the 39-base CDR3, in frame from base 1. CDR1 is given as SQVTM and CDR2 as ANQGSEA, both from the germline V gene. Cut back by 7 bases and 0 bases, the V and J ends lie 13 bases apart. The sample originates from a study of shared clonotypes between healthy human individuals (dated by TCRdb to the early 2020s). Describing the broader study: A few men and two women, aged 18 to 49 years, made up the cohort. For each donor, CD4 naive and CD4 memory were each given three plates, CD8 naive was given two plates, and CD8 memory was given one plate. The study deeply sequenced blood TCR repertoires of five healthy adults to estimate repertoire size and the extent of clonotype sharing between individuals. Libraries were prepared and TCR repertoires were sequenced by different laboratories using diverse techniques, in order to increase sequencing depth and limit assay-specific biases. Leukapheresis yielded between about 0.8 and 8.9 billion PBMCs per donor.

CD8 naive samples consisted of CD45RO-negative cells that were positively selected for CCR7, yielding a CD45RA+CCR7+ population without TemRA cells. Healthy HIV-negative adults with no recently reported acute infections or vaccinations were included as donors. Every donor was a Caucasian adult living in Nashville, Tennessee, USA. Blood was obtained by leukapheresis, after which PBMCs were separated by Ficoll-Histopaque density gradient centrifugation and cryopreserved in liquid nitrogen vapor phase. Analytical flow cytometry was used to check the purity and quantity of every magnetically sorted T cell population. Genomic DNA was isolated from every sorted fraction and measured by UV absorbance on a Nanodrop 2000c. The paper's findings and limits, for the study overall: Compared with non-shared clonotypes, clonotypes shared by all four sorted-subset donors had higher generation probabilities. Naive subsets generally had larger estimated clonotype richness than memory subsets did. Sampling was restricted to blood, and TCR repertoires in tissues likely differ from the TCR repertoires found in blood. Even with the large sequencing depth, rarefaction of the sorted-subset datasets indicated that sequencing was incomplete. Pairwise subsampling indicated that sequencing depth was expected to affect the degree of clonotype sharing among donors. About 5% of naive CD4, around 4% of naive CD8, approximately 2% of memory CD4, and 0.4% of memory CD8 clonotypes were shared across several donors. Because the study included a small number of donors, the genetic and exposure-history diversity represented was limited.

Using the deep immunoSEQ assay, multiplex PCR amplified TCR CDR3 regions from genomic DNA. Extracted genomic DNA from each cell subset was spread evenly across all wells of several immunoSEQ 96-well plates, with each plate serving as a replicate. For sorted subsets, 200 ng of genomic DNA, equivalent to around 30,000 T cell genomes, went into each replicate PCR. The purified libraries were quantified using a Qubit 3.0 fluorometer, sized with a Bioanalyzer 2100, and then quantified again using the KAPA Library Quantification kit. Every immunoSEQ 96-well plate was sequenced on a dedicated single-read 150-cycle Illumina NextSeq 550 flow cell. As for how the authors treated the data: Because the immunoSEQ output held only junctional sequences and lacked quality scores, the filtering could not match the filtering applied to full-length reads. Sequences were annotated with PyIR, a Python wrapper for IgBLAST v1.9, and V/J genes and CDR3 were assigned using IMGT germline references. Reads were removed for weak V/J assignments (E-value above 1e-6), missing CDR3, stop codons, out-of-frame junctions, or ambiguous translated residues. V3J clonotypes were defined by identical inferred V gene, J gene, and CDR3 amino acid sequence. To compute the percentage overlap between repertoires, the number of shared unique clonotypes was divided by the size of the smaller repertoire. RTK rarefaction, the Chao1 estimator, and Recon v2.1 estimates of unobserved clonotypes were used to assess repertoire richness. For all TCRbeta clonotypes obtained by the gDNA method from several donors, generation probabilities were computed with OLGA. TCRdb took this table from immuneACCESS and kept in-frame rearrangements with V and J called. Such tables lack part of the clones; where checked against another copy, unresolved V genes explain under half of the gap, and the rest is unexplained. For V, J and clone size, that table is used; D and trimming come from the DNA. The sample table holds about 2 million clones, of which roughly 94% were seen once. 1.2% of the sample rests with the top ten.

This TCR was sampled from a man aged 18 to 29 in good health. The chain links TRBV29-1 with TRBJ2-7; no D gene can be assigned with confidence. Sample: naive CD8+ T cells sorted from blood. The sample's cell subset or site label, decoded: CD45RA+CCR7+. The DNA sequence reads TGCAGCGCGCTAGACCGCAACTCCTACGAGCAGTACTTC. Translated, this is CSALDRNSYEQYF.